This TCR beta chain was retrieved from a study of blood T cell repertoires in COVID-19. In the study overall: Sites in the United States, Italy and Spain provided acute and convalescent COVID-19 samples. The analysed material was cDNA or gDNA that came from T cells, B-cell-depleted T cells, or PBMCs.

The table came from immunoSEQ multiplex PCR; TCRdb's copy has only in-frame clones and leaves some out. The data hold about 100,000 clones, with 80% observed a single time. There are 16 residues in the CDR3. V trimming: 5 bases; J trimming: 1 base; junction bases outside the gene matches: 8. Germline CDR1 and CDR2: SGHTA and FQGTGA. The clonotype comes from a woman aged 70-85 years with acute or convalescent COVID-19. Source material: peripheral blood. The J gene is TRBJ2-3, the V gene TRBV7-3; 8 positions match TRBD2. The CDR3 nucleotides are TGTGCCAGCAGCCCTCTAGGTAGCGGGGGCACAGATACGCAGTATTTT. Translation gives CASSPLGSGGTDTQYF. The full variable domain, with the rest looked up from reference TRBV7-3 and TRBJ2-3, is GAGVSQTPSNKVTEKGKYVELRCDPISGHTALYWYRQSLGQGPEFLIYFQGTGAADDSGLPNDRFFAVRPEGSVSTLKIQRTERGDSAVYLCASSPLGSGGTDTQYFGPGTRLTVL.